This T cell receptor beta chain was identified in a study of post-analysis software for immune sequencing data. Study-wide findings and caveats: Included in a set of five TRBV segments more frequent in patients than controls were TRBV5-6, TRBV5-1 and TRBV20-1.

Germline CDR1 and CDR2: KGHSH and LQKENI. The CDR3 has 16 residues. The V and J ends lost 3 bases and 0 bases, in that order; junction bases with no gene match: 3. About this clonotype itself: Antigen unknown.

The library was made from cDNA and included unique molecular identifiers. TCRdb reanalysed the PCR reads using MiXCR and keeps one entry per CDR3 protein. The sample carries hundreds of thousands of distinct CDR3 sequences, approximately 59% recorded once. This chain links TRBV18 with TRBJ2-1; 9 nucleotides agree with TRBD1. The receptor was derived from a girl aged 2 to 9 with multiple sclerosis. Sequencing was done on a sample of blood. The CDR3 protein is CASSPTTGGSYNEQFF. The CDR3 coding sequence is TGTGCCAGCTCACCCACGACAGGGGGCTCCTACAATGAGCAGTTCTTC.